The present entry profiles one T cell receptor beta chain with its context. The antigen is not known. This entry is derived from a study of spatial heterogeneity in lung cancer. Study-level points and caveats: TCRs found ubiquitously expanded in tumor appeared in blood more at resection than at follow-up.

The germline V and J ends were trimmed by 0 bases and 9 bases, with 9 bases remaining between them. Germline CDR1 ENHRY, CDR2 SYGVKD. This CDR3 has 13 amino acids. Regarding time point: sample taken at primary tumor resection. Material for sequencing was whole RNA from tumor, nontumor lung or frozen PBMC, left unsorted. From the 5' RACE reads, TCRdb called clonotypes with MiXCR, one entry per CDR3 protein. The table records tens of thousands of distinct CDR3 sequences, 6.5% to 8% of them present only once. This sequence joins TRBV10-3 and TRBJ2-1; D remains unclear. Sequences were derived from PBMCs, sampled at surgery. The receptor was isolated from a male donor with early-stage non-small cell lung cancer. Here the CDR3 reads CAISESVGLEQFF. The CDR3 bases are TGTGCCATCAGTGAGTCGGTAGGGCTTGAGCAGTTCTTC.